A selection of T cell receptor beta chains follows, all from one sample in a study of blood T cell repertoires in COVID-19. Data came from immunoSEQ multiplex PCR; TCRdb stores just in-frame clones and leaves some out. Among about 270,000 clones, around nine tenths were seen once, and the ten largest hold 13%. The sample comprised peripheral blood. The receptor set was obtained from a woman in her 70s with COVID-19, enrolled during active disease. CDR3s include the opening cysteine and the closing phenylalanine or tryptophan. Expanded clones are given a class, and other clones once, few, many or no size at all.

V	size	J	CDR3
TRBV12-3/TRBV12-4	.	TRBJ2-7	CASSSNMYEQYF
TRBV20-1	few	TRBJ1-3	CSASLTGTGRSSGNTIYF
TRBV7-9	.	TRBJ2-1	CASSLQPGLRVNAKEQFF
TRBV20-1	.	TRBJ2-5	CSAEAETQYF
TRBV29-1	.	TRBJ1-2	CSVRTVKGDGYTF
TRBV9	once	TRBJ2-1	CASSVVAGQYNEQFF
TRBV6-5	.	TRBJ1-1	CATRLQGMGTEAFF
TRBV4-1	.	TRBJ2-2	CASSHVIRDRGPGTGELFF
TRBV7-9	many	TRBJ2-7	CASSLALSLAGGPVEQYF
TRBV5-1	.	TRBJ2-2	CASSWGTGIGELFF
TRBV4-1	.	TRBJ2-4	CASSQDITSGGAGAKNIQYF
TRBV3-1/TRBV3-2	.	TRBJ2-1	CASSQAGLEGDEQFF
TRBV10-1	.	TRBJ2-7	CASSESSGYEQYF
TRBV7-7	once	TRBJ2-5	CASSLADGRGGETQYF
TRBV6-1	.	TRBJ1-5	CASSETGQGIGRPQHF
TRBV29-1	.	TRBJ1-2	CSFEARFYGYTF
TRBV19	.	TRBJ1-5	CASSRGGTGQSNQPQHF
TRBV10-3	.	TRBJ1-1	CATRQTGGMNTEAFF
TRBV7-9	.	TRBJ2-5	CASSLNGGETQYF
TRBV12-5	.	TRBJ2-7	CASGLVLGGGFHEQYF
TRBV2	.	TRBJ2-2	CASSEWAGAFTGELFF
TRBV14	.	TRBJ2-5	CASSQELVRQETQYF
TRBV28	.	TRBJ1-4	CASSFGNRGLNEKLFF
TRBV9	.	TRBJ1-1	CASSPQQGQGANTEAFF
TRBV27	.	TRBJ1-3	CASRSGANSGNTIYF
TRBV30	.	TRBJ2-7	CAWSAGTGWRNEQYF
TRBV21-1	.	TRBJ2-3	CASSNREGQPSTDTQYF
TRBV27	.	TRBJ1-5	CASSLGAGTPRGSQHF
TRBV9	.	TRBJ2-2	CASSPRESGELFF